These T cell receptor beta chains were read from a single sample in a study of vaccination and CD4 T cells after COVID-19. MiXCR, run by TCRdb on the PCR reads, gives a single entry per CDR3 protein. The data hold approximately 14,000 distinct CDR3 sequences, with roughly 40% observed a single time. These TCRs are of unknown antigen specificity. The sample was CD4+ T cells from blood, cultured in vitro. The receptors derive from a human donor who had recovered from COVID-19. Both conserved end residues are part of each CDR3. D genes are given only for firm matches. Some rows have no size entry. The others give once, few or many, or a class for an expanded clone.

clone_size j_call d_call v_call cdr3_nt cdr3_aa
- TRBJ2-5 - TRBV6-1 TGTGCCAGCAGACCCTACGGCAGGGATCAAGAGACCCAGTACTTC CASRPYGRDQETQYF
- TRBJ2-5 - TRBV19 TGTGCCAGTAGCCAAAGGAGGGGCCAAGAGACCCAGTACTTC CASSQRRGQETQYF
- TRBJ1-1 - TRBV11-2 TGTGCCAGCAGCTTACGGGGGGTAGGCGCTGAAGCTTTCTTT CASSLRGVGAEAFF
few TRBJ2-1 TRBD1 TRBV6-1 TGTGCCAGCAGTCGCGGGGACAGGGGTAGCCATGAGCAGTTCTTC CASSRGDRGSHEQFF
few TRBJ2-2 - TRBV7-2 TGTGCCAGCAGCCCGTCCGGGGAGCTGTTTTTT CASSPSGELFF
- TRBJ2-1 - TRBV3-1 TGTGCCAGCAGCCAAGGCGGGTTACACTCCTACAATGAGCAGTTCTTC CASSQGGLHSYNEQFF
- TRBJ2-7 - TRBV30 TGTGCCTGGATCCCGAGGGGCGCGCCGTACGAGCAGTACTTC CAWIPRGAPYEQYF
- TRBJ1-1 - TRBV10-1 TGCGCCAGCAGGAGGGGGGTTGGGGAGAACACTGAAGCTTTCTTT CASRRGVGENTEAFF
- TRBJ1-5 TRBD1 TRBV19 TGTGCCAGTAGTATACAAGACAGGGGCAATCAGCCCCAGCATTTT CASSIQDRGNQPQHF
- TRBJ2-2 - TRBV3-1 TGTGCCAGCAGCCGTAGACAGGCTTTCGCCGGGGAGCTGTTTTTT CASSRRQAFAGELFF
few TRBJ1-2 - TRBV11-3 TGTGCCAGCAGCCTACTGGGGGGGACCTATGGCTACACCTTC CASSLLGGTYGYTF
few TRBJ1-2 - TRBV7-9 TGTGCCAGCTATAGGGTTAACTATGGCTACACCTTC CASYRVNYGYTF
- TRBJ2-1 TRBD1 TRBV20-1 TGCAGTGCTAGAGACGACCGGGACAGGGGAAATGAGCAGTTCTTC CSARDDRDRGNEQFF
- TRBJ1-2 TRBD1 TRBV29-1 TGCAGCCTAGACAGGGGAGTAGGCGGCTACACCTTC CSLDRGVGGYTF
- TRBJ2-5 - TRBV7-2 TGTGCCAGCACCCAAGGGTCTTTTCAAGAGACCCAGTACTTC CASTQGSFQETQYF
once TRBJ2-4 - TRBV15 TGTGCCACCAGCACCCCGATCGGGAATCTCAGGAACATTCAGTACTTC CATSTPIGNLRNIQYF
few TRBJ1-2 TRBD1 TRBV5-4 TGTGCCAGCGGGCGGGACAGGGGGGACTATGGCTACACCTTC CASGRDRGDYGYTF
- TRBJ2-2 - TRBV5-6 TGTGCCAGCAGCTTTCGAAAGGCGGTCACCGGGGAGCTGTTTTTT CASSFRKAVTGELFF
few TRBJ2-7 TRBD1 TRBV11-3 TGTGCCAGCAGCCCCCCGGGACAGACCTCCTACGAGCAGTACTTC CASSPPGQTSYEQYF
- TRBJ1-1 - TRBV20-1 TGCAGTGCTTTCCCTCCCCGGGGGAACAATGAAGCTTTCTTT CSAFPPRGNNEAFF
- TRBJ1-4 TRBD1 TRBV7-2 TGTGCCAGCGGGACAGGGATGGATGAAAAACTGTTTTTT CASGTGMDEKLFF
- TRBJ2-3 - TRBV14 TGTGCCAGCAGCCGCCGGGCCGACGGCACAGATACGCAGTATTTT CASSRRADGTDTQYF